Below, 27 T cell receptor beta chains from the same sample are listed, as sequenced in a study of regulatory T cells in long-lasting Graves disease (dated by TCRdb to about 2021). Libraries were constructed by multiplex PCR. Instrument used: Illumina HiSeq 4000. CDR3 regions were amplified by Arm-PCR with iRepertoire HTBI primers to construct TCR beta libraries. The public sequencing data were trimmed at Q25 with fastp and processed into clonotypes with MiXCR by TCRdb, which kept only in-frame beta chains. One record per CDR3 amino acid sequence lists the most common genes and DNA. Across this sample there are fewer than 450,000 distinct CDR3 sequences, with under 25% seen only once. Of the sample, more than 20% is held by the ten largest clones. Explained via the paper, the time point label denotes: persistent/refractory GD, antithyroid drugs over 5 years with positive TRAb. RNA was extracted from PBMCs in TRIzol for both TCR sequencing and RNA sequencing.

Sequenced material: peripheral blood mononuclear cells (PBMCs), taken when the disease was refractory, from a patient treated with antithyroid drugs. These receptors were taken from a female donor with Graves disease.

This clonotype turned up a few times. Mismatch with germline at one junction end may stem from a read error. V usage is TRBV7-9 and J usage is TRBJ1-2; D gene uncertain. CDR3 length: 17 amino acids. Looked up from germline, CDR1 is SEHNR and CDR2 is FQNEAQ (reference sequence). The CDR3 DNA follows: TGCGCCAGCAGCCAAGATCCTGTGGCGGCTGCACACTATGGCTACACCTTC. This encodes CASSQDPVAAAHYGYTF.

This clonotype was recorded at least ten times. The gene calls are TRBV6-2 or TRBV6-3 and TRBJ2-7; tentative D call: TRBD2 (6 bases). The germline V gene encodes CDR1 MNHEY and CDR2 SVGEGT. The V gene lost 0 bases and the J gene lost 2 bases, with 11 bases spanning the gap. The CDR3 consists of 15 residues. CDR3 in DNA: TGTGCCAGCAGTTACTCGGCTAGCGAAACCTACGAGCAGTACTTC. It codes for CASSYSASETYEQYF.

The chain uses TRBV6-5 and TRBJ1-1; D gene uncertain. CDR1 and CDR2 (germline): MNHEY, SVGAGI. V lost 4 bases to trimming and J lost 0 bases, with 9 bases between them. The CDR3 is 14 residues long. The chain's CDR3 is CASSFGYMNTEAFF. DNA for the CDR3: TGTGCCAGCAGTTTCGGCTACATGAACACTGAAGCTTTCTTT.

The genes are TRBV7-9 and TRBJ2-2; TRBD2 matches at 10 bases. The CDR3 is made up of 15 amino acids. Germline trimming cut 5 bases from V and 6 bases from J; bases unmatched to any gene: 6. Germline V lookup: CDR1 SEHNR, CDR2 FQNEAQ (reference sequence). CDR3 nucleotides: TGTGCCAGCAGCCATAGCGGGAGGCTATCCGGGGAGCTGTTTTTT. Its protein product is CASSHSGRLSGELFF.

This chain uses TRBV20-1 with TRBJ1-5, with D possibly TRBD1 on 5 matching bases. This CDR3 has 15 amino acids. From germline, CDR1 is DFQATT and CDR2 SNEGSKA (reference sequence). Deletions cut 3 bases from V and 4 bases from J, with 16 bases between. CDR3: CSASSGGAPNQPQHF. DNA of the CDR3: TGCAGTGCTAGTTCGGGGGGAGCACCTAATCAGCCCCAGCATTTT.

This clonotype was seen many times. The chain is built from TRBV28 and TRBJ2-5, with 9 bases identical to TRBD1. The V segment lost 3 bases and the J segment 2 bases; nucleotides outside the gene matches: 4. CDR1 is MDHEN and CDR2 is SYDVKM in the germline V gene. The CDR3 runs 15 residues. The CDR3 reads CASSFDRGWQETQYF. The CDR3, as DNA: TGTGCCAGCAGTTTTGACAGGGGGTGGCAAGAGACCCAGTACTTC.

This clonotype was detected a few times. CDR3 region: CASSLVGLFTEAFF. The CDR3 DNA follows: TGTGCCAGCAGCTTAGTGGGGCTTTTCACTGAAGCTTTCTTT. The J gene is TRBJ1-1, the V gene TRBV7-9, with a weak D call TRBD1 (5 bases). The germline V and J ends were trimmed by 1 base and 4 bases, with 10 bases remaining between them. The germline V gene has CDR1 SEHNR and CDR2 FQNEAQ (reference sequence). This CDR3 is built from 14 residues.

About this clonotype: The junction departs from the called germline gene at one end, perhaps through a read error. CDR3 in amino acids: CAGSLGGSSYEQYF. The CDR3 nucleotides read TGTGCCGGCAGTTTGGGCGGGAGCTCCTACGAGCAGTACTTC. The chain combines TRBV2 with TRBJ2-7; TRBD2 agrees at 7 bases. Germline CDR1 and CDR2: SNHLY and FYNNEI. The CDR3 runs 14 residues.

This clonotype was detected a few times. The chain has TRBV28 and TRBJ2-1; 10 bases fit TRBD2. From germline, CDR1 is MDHEN and CDR2 SYDVKM. The CDR3 sequence is 12 residues long. Germline trimming cut 2 bases from V and 13 bases from J; bases unmatched to any gene: 2. The CDR3 spells CASSLLAGAQFF. The CDR3 DNA follows: TGTGCCAGCAGTTTACTAGCGGGAGCACAGTTCTTC.

Comment on this clonotype: One end of the junction fails to match germline, which may point to a read error. The chain links TRBV11-2 to TRBJ2-7; tentatively, D is TRBD1 (6 bases). This CDR3 has 17 residues. Germline values: CDR1 SGHAT, CDR2 FQNNGV. The CDR3: CASSLRQVNPFSCEQYF. The CDR3 coding sequence is TGTGCCAGCAGCTTGCGACAGGTAAACCCGTTCTCCTGCGAGCAGTACTTC.

Comments on this clonotype: An end of the junction does not agree with germline; a read error may underlie this. V and J are TRBV9 and TRBJ1-2, with D tentatively TRBD1 (5 bases). Germline V gene sequence: CDR1 SGDLS, CDR2 YYNGEE. The CDR3 has 14 residues. The CDR3 spells CASSVEGTNYGYPF. The CDR3 DNA reads TGTGCCAGCAGCGTAGAGGGGACCAACTATGGCTACCCCTTC.

The V gene is TRBV10-2, the J gene TRBJ1-2; D is ambiguous. CDR1 is WSHSY, CDR2 SAAADI, per germline. Trimming took 5 bases from V and 1 from J, leaving 14 bases between them. The CDR3 runs to 15 residues. The CDR3 nucleotides read TGCGCCAGCAGTCTGACGGAGTTAAATAACTATGGCTACACCTTC. This encodes CASSLTELNNYGYTF.

This clonotype was observed many times. The chain recombines TRBV15 with TRBJ2-5; either TRBD1 or TRBD2 may fit D (5 bases each). CDR1 is LNHNV, CDR2 YYDKDF, per germline (reference sequence). The CDR3 has 14 residues. Trimming removed 9 bases at V and 3 bases at J, with 17 bases between. CDR3 in amino acids: CATSDSWTEETQYF. The CDR3 nucleotides are TGTGCCACTAGCGACAGCTGGACGGAAGAGACCCAGTACTTC.

V gene TRBV24-1 combines with J gene TRBJ1-5; 7 bases are a match to TRBD1. CDR1 and CDR2 (germline): KGHDR, SFDVKD. The CDR3 spans 15 residues. V dropped 3 bases and J dropped 9; count of bases not matched to a gene: 10. The CDR3 DNA sequence: TGTGCCACCAGTGATGGCGGACAGGCGTTTAGGCCCCAGCATTTT. This sequence encodes CATSDGGQAFRPQHF.

This clonotype was recorded a few times. The chain employs TRBV11-1 and TRBJ2-7; either TRBD1 or TRBD2 may fit D (5 bases each). CDR1 and CDR2 from the germline V gene are SGHAT and FQDESV (reference sequence). This CDR3 spans 14 amino acids. V was cut by 2 bases and J by 1 base, with 9 bases left in between. Written as DNA, the CDR3 is TGTGCCAGCAGCTTATGGGACGGTTCCTACGAGCAGTACTTC. This codes for CASSLWDGSYEQYF.

The table lists this clonotype with many counts. The genes are TRBV10-3 and TRBJ1-2, with 10 bases fitting TRBD1. The CDR3 sequence is 17 residues long. Germline assignment: CDR1 ENHRY and CDR2 SYGVKD. Unmatched junction bases numbered 15, after V lost 3 bases and J lost 8 bases. The CDR3 reads CAISDPTPGTGVGGYTF. The CDR3 bases are TGTGCCATCAGTGATCCCACTCCAGGGACAGGGGTAGGAGGCTACACCTTC.

With regard to this clonotype: This may be a read error, as it is one base from a much larger clone. The rearrangement joins TRBV15 to TRBJ1-2; D not resolved. V was pared by 1 base and J by 4 bases, with 16 bases between. Germline V gene data show CDR1 as LNHNV and CDR2 as YYDKDF (reference sequence). The CDR3 is 16 amino acids. Here the CDR3 reads CATSRGRALGLYGYTF. The CDR3 nucleotides are TGTGCCACCAGCAGAGGTCGGGCTTTGGGCCTCTATGGCTACACCTTC.

The chain couples TRBV7-2 to TRBJ2-7, with 10 bases matching TRBD2. CDR1 and CDR2 (germline): SGHTA, FQGNSA. Unmatched junction bases numbered 4, after V lost 0 bases and J lost 5 bases. The CDR3 is made up of 15 amino acids. CDR3 DNA sequence: TGTGCCAGCAGCTTAGCACCGGGACTAGCGAACGAGCAGTACTTC. This codes for CASSLAPGLANEQYF.

The V and J genes are TRBV19 and TRBJ2-7; D unresolved. Germline lookup yields CDR1 LNHDA and CDR2 SQIVND (reference sequence). There are 14 residues in the CDR3. Trimming took off 3 bases at V and 7 bases at J, with 16 bases between the two ends. The CDR3 nucleotides read TGTGCCAGTAGTATTGCAGGCTTTACCGTGGAGCAGTACTTC. Translated: CASSIAGFTVEQYF.

This clonotype was found many times. This rearrangement joins TRBV28 to TRBJ1-1; D is uncertain. Trimming shortened V by 1 base and J by 11 bases, and 14 bases separated the two germline ends. The CDR3 consists of 13 residues. Germline-derived CDR1 and CDR2 are MDHEN and SYDVKM. CDR3 protein: CASSLLGRWVAFF. The CDR3 nucleotides read TGTGCCAGCAGTTTATTAGGCCGCTGGGTGGCTTTCTTT.

This clonotype showed up many times. The genes are TRBV6-5 and TRBJ1-1, with unresolved D. Germline CDR1 is MNHEY and CDR2 is SVGAGI. V lost 4 bases and J lost 4, with 1 base in between. This CDR3 has 10 amino acids. For the CDR3, the DNA is TGTGCCAGCAGTTTCACTGAAGCTTTCTTT. This codes for CASSFTEAFF.

This clonotype came up a few times. This rearrangement joins TRBV7-9 to TRBJ2-7; 11 nucleotides align to TRBD2. Germline V gives CDR1 SEHNR, CDR2 FQNEAQ (reference sequence). J gave up 5 bases and V 2 bases, and 5 bases lay outside the gene matches. The CDR3 contains 15 residues. For the CDR3, the DNA is TGTGCCAGCAGCTTAATAGCGGGAGGGAAACACGAGCAGTACTTC. Translating gives CASSLIAGGKHEQYF.

This clonotype came up many times. The CDR3 DNA reads TGTGCCAGCAGTCCTATCGGCCAGGGTCGGTACACTGAAGCTTTCTTT. Protein: CASSPIGQGRYTEAFF. The V gene is TRBV27, the J gene TRBJ1-1, with D tentatively TRBD1 (5 bases). Trimming took off 5 bases at V and 3 bases at J, with 19 bases between the two ends. The CDR3 contains 16 residues. Germline values: CDR1 MNHEY, CDR2 SMNVEV (reference sequence).

This clonotype was recorded a few times. A much larger clonotype is one base distant, so this may be a read error. The chain joins TRBV28 to TRBJ1-4; D remains ambiguous. Germline CDR1 reads MDHEN; CDR2 reads SYDVKM. CDR3 size: 14 residues. The CDR3 nucleotides are TGTGCCAGCAGTTTGAAGGGTGGAAATGGAAAACTGTTTTTT. Protein sequence: CASSLKGGNGKLFF.

This sequence joins TRBV19 and TRBJ1-5; TRBD1 agrees at 12 bases. The germline V gene encodes CDR1 LNHDA and CDR2 SQIVND (reference sequence). This CDR3 has 17 residues. V lost 6 bases, J lost 2 bases, and 8 bases stayed unmatched. The CDR3 coding sequence is TGTGCCAGTAGCGCCGGGACAGGGGGCACGGGCAATCAGCCCCAGCATTTT. Its protein product is CASSAGTGGTGNQPQHF. Using reference TRBV19 and TRBJ1-5 for the parts outside the CDR3, the full variable domain is DGGITQSPKYLFRKEGQNVTLSCEQNLNHDAMYWYRQDPGQGLRLIYYSQIVNDFQKGDIAEGYSVSREKKESFPLTVTSAQKNPTAFYLCASSAGTGGTGNQPQHFGDGTRLSIL.

This clonotype appeared many times. Here the CDR3 reads CASSWGLRPYEQYF. For the CDR3, the DNA is TGTGCCAGCAGCTGGGGACTCAGACCCTACGAGCAGTACTTC. The chain combines TRBV7-2 with TRBJ2-7; TRBD2 is a possible D gene (6 bases). The germline V and J ends were trimmed by 4 bases and 2 bases, with 12 bases remaining between them. The CDR3 loop spans 14 amino acids. Germline-derived CDR1 and CDR2 are SGHTA and FQGNSA.

This clonotype was seen ten or more times. One junction end disagrees with the germline gene, perhaps due to a read error. The rearrangement joins TRBV20-1 to TRBJ2-7, with D unresolved. This CDR3 has 12 residues. Germline CDR1 and CDR2: DFQATT and SNEGSKA (reference sequence). This CDR3 is CSARDSRYAQYF. In nucleotides, the CDR3 is TGCAGTGCTAGAGACAGCCGGTACGCGCAGTACTTC.